This TCR beta chain was sequenced during a study of Graves' ophthalmopathy and Graves' hyperthyroidism. This CDR3 contains 12 residues. Germline assignment: CDR1 SGHAT and CDR2 FQDESV (reference sequence). V was trimmed by 6 bases and J by 9 bases, leaving 11 bases between them. RNA served as the template for amplifying TCR beta CDR3 regions. HTBI-primed RT-PCR formed the first round, and a multiplex PCR formed the second. TCRdb fed the multiplex PCR reads into MiXCR, producing one record per CDR3 protein. The profile covers approximately 500,000 distinct CDR3 sequences, with over 13% appearing a single time and over 8% taken by the ten largest. This clonotype was observed a handful of times.

The chain has TRBV11-1 and TRBJ2-2, with D uncertain. The origin of this receptor is a young woman with Graves' ophthalmopathy. Sequencing input: blood. The CDR3 DNA reads as TGTGCCAGCAGTTTGGGGTTCCGGGAGCTGTTTTTT. It translates to CASSLGFRELFF.